The clone carrying this T cell receptor beta chain was found once. The antigen is unknown. The data stem from a study of a mutant IDH1 vaccine in newly diagnosed glioma. For the study at large: Patients had eight vaccinations, in weeks 1, 3, 5, 7, 11, 15, 19 and 23. The start of vaccination came 4-6 weeks after radiotherapy alone, or with temozolomide cycles. Previous treatment comprised radiotherapy, temozolomide, or both, mostly both. The study, taken as a whole, reports: Vaccine-induced responses were seen in about 93% of patients, spanning several MHC alleles.

This table comes from immunoSEQ multiplex PCR, and its TCRdb copy is limited to in-frame clones, with some not included. The sample includes 50,000 to 60,000 clones, about 80% of them seen just once. From germline, CDR1 is SGHDN and CDR2 FVKESK. V was pared by 2 bases and J by 1 base, with 14 bases between. The CDR3 consists of 16 residues. Time point given: week 23, last vaccination. All doses held 300 ug of mutant IDH1 20-mer peptide, with topical imiquimod. This sequence originates from a middle-aged man with glioma. Source: PBMCs, taken from a glioma patient whose treatment included an IDH1 peptide vaccine. This chain connects TRBV14 to TRBJ2-5; D tentatively fits TRBD1 or TRBD2 (5 bases each). Here the CDR3 DNA reads TGTGCCAGCAGCCAAAAACCCGGGACGGTCCAAGAGACCCAGTACTTC. Its translation: CASSQKPGTVQETQYF.